This T cell receptor beta chain derives from a study of cytomegalovirus exposure and HLA in healthy donors (dated by TCRdb to the late 2010s). Background on the whole study: According to an earlier analysis of 550 to 750 of the donors, some 170 million T cells yielded 100 million or so unique TCR beta sequences and 276 Gb of sequence data. The study aimed to test whether signatures of past pathogen exposure could be identified by cataloging public T cell receptors. About 300 gigabases of sequencing data and roughly 90 million unique TCR sequences were included in an early release covering about 620 HLA-typed donors. A later genetic analysis took genome-wide SNP genotypes for about three fifths of the 666 donors and used that subset as a discovery cohort. Typing coverage differed by locus: A, B, C, DRB1 and DQB1 were typed in roughly 629-630 donors, DQA1 in 500 to 550, DPA1 in 600 to 610, and DPB1 in approximately 450. Among the approximately 400 genotyped donors, approximately 77% belonged to the genetic ancestry cluster associated with self-reported Caucasian donors. A separate validation cohort of 100 to 150 different subjects was used in addition to the roughly 620-subject first cohort. Alongside the repertoire data, information on donor age, sex, ethnicity and CMV serostatus was compiled. Rather than drawing on any new phenotypic data, the later analysis identified candidate immune exposures from TCR beta sequences and the way those sequences occurred across donors. HLA typing covered class I and class II loci at four-digit resolution. The study combined high-throughput TCR immunosequencing, statistical association of individual TCRs with disease status, and machine learning to predict cytomegalovirus infection status. Using immunosequencing, the study profiled T cell repertoires from around 680 subjects and related those repertoires to cytomegalovirus serostatus. Among over 350 genotyped donors of the cohort, an average of around 240,000 unique TCR beta nucleotide sequences were sequenced per donor, roughly 20% of them non-productive. An earlier analysis of some 600 of the donors applied high-throughput TCR beta sequencing to assess whether each TCR beta V gene segment acted as functional or pseudogenic. All discovery cohort repertoires had been generated on a single sequencing platform. A later analysis re-examined previously published TCR beta repertoires from more than 550 donors and added high-resolution HLA genotyping to investigate patterns of TCR occurrence. About five DR-DQ haplotypes were treated as single units for association and clustering because of strong linkage in the cohort.

Remarks on this clone: It lacks a known antigen. The sample holds no much larger clone one base away, and base qualities are not on file.

Points the paper makes about the study in general: The study gave a list of over 150 TCR beta chains associated with cytomegalovirus. Because HLA typing was unavailable for some donors at each locus, only the typed subset was used in association tests. According to a later analysis, most CMV-associated TCR beta chains appeared to be HLA-restricted, and the HLA associations seemed to be driven largely by CMV exposure. A further reported finding was that TCR beta sequences accurately predicted the HLA-A and HLA-B alleles for most subjects in the first cohort. Correlated functional status among segregating V segments might reflect linkage disequilibrium, but an unknown experimental factor could not be ruled out. While some public TCRs were present in many individuals, most TCR sequences turned up only very rarely across donors. Presence/absence analyses assumed roughly uniform sequencing depth across donors, an assumption that may not hold. In a later analysis, several top co-occurrence clusters were reported to appear linked to parvovirus B19, influenza, CMV and Epstein-Barr virus. The authors suggested that the approach could potentially be extended to other disease states and immunological phenotypes. A later analysis found that HLA-associated TCR beta chains were more clonally expanded and had lower generation probabilities than equally common non-associated chains. In an earlier analysis of several hundred of the donors, most TCR beta V segments were observed in productive rearrangements about 90% or about 30% of the time, broadly matching IMGT annotations. In a later genetic analysis, a missense DCLRE1C variant was associated with V-gene and J-gene trimming of TCR beta chains, and the association was replicated in an independent cohort. In vitro tests confirmed that a few of the cytomegalovirus-associated TCR beta chains recognize cytomegalovirus antigens. Cytomegalovirus status was reported to be diagnosed by the classifier with high specificity and sensitivity in both the original and validation cohorts. In a later genetic analysis, fewer N-insertions in productive TCRs were reported among donors in an Asian-associated ancestry cluster than the approximately 630-donor mean. Immune exposure information for the cohort was limited to CMV serostatus. A later analysis associated about 18,000 TCR beta sequences with specific HLA alleles at a false discovery rate of 0.05. In a later analysis, TCR association rates were found to vary across HLA loci, with the most associated TCRs seen for DRB1 alleles and the fewest for HLA-C alleles. Because counts were too low, about 17 rarely observed V segments, including chromosome 9 orphons, were excluded from the earlier analysis of 587 of the donors. In this cohort, only TCR beta chains were sequenced, and detectable features were limited by the absence of alpha or paired-chain data. Assigning TCR associations to individual alleles was difficult when HLA alleles, especially DR and DQ, strongly co-occurred. A cluster of highly shared sequence variants was judged likely to be a technical artifact of the sequencing pipeline. Because the 87-base-pair reads could not distinguish some IMGT-functional V segments, including TRBV6-2 and TRBV6-3, those segments were excluded.

The cohort was made up of around 720 healthy bone marrow donors. At the time of sampling, all cohort members were nominally healthy, though unrecorded immune exposures were likely present. The donor was CMV seronegative and was included in the group of about 400 seronegative cohort members. A peripheral blood sample was provided by each donor, and peripheral blood mononuclear cells were used for TCR beta sequencing. The Qiagen DNeasy Blood Extraction Kit was used to extract genomic DNA from the blood cell samples. Library method: the immunoSEQ multiplex PCR assay. For the multiplex PCR, a mixture combining 60 forward primers for TCR Vbeta segments and 13 reverse primers for TCR Jbeta segments was used. A multiplex PCR assay on genomic DNA amplified the CDR3 region of rearranged TCR beta genes. The Illumina HiSeq System was used to sequence the amplified TCR beta libraries as 87-base-pair reads. On the study's bioinformatics: A later analysis counted about 80 million unique TCR beta chains across the 550 to 750 repertoires, and 9 million to 14 million of these chains were shared by at least two donors. A nearest-neighbor algorithm error-corrected the raw reads and collapsed the reads into unique sequences, merging closely related sequences to remove PCR and sequencing errors. CDR3 sequences were aligned to IMGT reference sequences to assign V, D and J gene segments. For a sequence to be retained, at least a six-nucleotide match to both a V gene segment and a J gene segment was required. A rearrangement was called productive if the CDR3 had no stop codons and remained in frame with V and J, and every other rearrangement was called non-productive. CDR3 was defined according to IMGT convention as the region running from the second conserved V-encoded cysteine to the conserved J-encoded phenylalanine. The earlier analysis of 550 to 650 of the donors excluded any sequence lacking an unambiguous match to a single V gene segment. In an earlier analysis of approximately 610 of the donors, V segments were called functional above 56.7% productive rearrangements and were called segregating when the between-donor standard deviation exceeded 5%. To diagnose cytomegalovirus status from the catalog of TCR beta chain sequences, a statistical classification framework was built. V and J gene assignment, in a later analysis, came from comparing TCR nucleotide sequences with IMGT/GENE-DB human TR gene sequences. A later analysis assigned CDR3 sequences and most-parsimonious VDJ recombination scenarios with the TCRdist pipeline. A later analysis defined each TCR beta chain by its CDR3 amino acid sequence plus V-gene family, and excluded reads lacking a unique V-gene family. In a later analysis, around 600 highly shared, low-generation-probability nucleotide sequences were removed to address suspected cross-contamination and a sequencing artifact. In a later analysis, a clonal expansion index was calculated for each public chain from normalized within-repertoire ranks of inferred template counts. Generation probabilities in a later analysis came from a VDJ recombination model fitted to out-of-frame rearrangements, and those results were checked against IGoR. In a later analysis, TCR-TCR, TCR-HLA and TCR-CMV co-occurrence was scored with hypergeometric tests, and a repertoire-size bias correction was applied to TCR pairs. To estimate false discovery rates, a later analysis permuted the HLA or CMV assignments 20 times. In a later analysis, co-occurring TCRs were grouped using DBSCAN, and TCRdist sequence similarity was added for clustering within HLA-allele-positive subsets. Repertoires with fewer than 30,000 or more than 120,000 public chains were left out of co-occurrence clustering, as were five repertoires with anomalous nucleotide sharing. Held by TCRdb, this immuneACCESS table contains in-frame sequences only and omits some clones. Under half of the omission traces to an unresolved V gene where checked; the cause of the rest is unknown. V and J calls and clone size are given by that table; D and trimming were obtained from the DNA. For this sample there are around 190,000 clones; about 80% appear just once. Around 2.4% of the sample goes to the ten largest clones.

Spanning cysteine to phenylalanine, the CDR3 consists of 15 amino acids. CDR3 DNA only is kept here, 45 bases in frame from base 1. From the germline V gene, CDR1 is SGHTA and CDR2 is FQGNSA. V was cut back by 6 bases and J by 3 bases, leaving a gap of 18 bases between them. The TCR sequence derives from a man aged 55 to 70 in good health and CMV-seronegative. Input material: PBMCs. The sequence joins TRBV7-2 to TRBJ2-7; TRBD1 is a weak D gene call, 6 bases matching. The CDR3: CASRYQAGVGYEQYF. Here is the DNA: TGTGCCAGCAGATACCAGGCAGGGGTGGGCTACGAGCAGTACTTC.